These 4 T cell receptor beta chains came from one sample sequenced in a study of T cells in women clearing cervical HPV infection. Repertoires were generated with immunoSEQ multiplex PCR, while TCRdb's copy carries only in-frame clones and drops some. The data include approximately 33,000 clones; the top ten clones carry about 8.1%. The sample taken for sequencing was blood buffy coat. The source of these receptors is a woman between 18 and 70 years old with a cervical HPV16 infection that either progressed to CIN3+ or cleared (not recorded which).

Regarding this clone: The missing CDR3 end, 3 residues past where the read stops, is filled in from the germline J gene. The V and J genes are TRBV6-2 or TRBV6-3 and TRBJ2-3, with 10 bases identical to TRBD2. CDR3 length: 15 amino acids. CDR1 is MNHEY and CDR2 is SVGEGT in the germline V gene. The junction had 8 bases not matched to a gene; V was cut back by 4 bases and J by 7 bases. The part of the CDR3 DNA that was read is TGTGCCAGCAGTTCCGCCGGGACTAGCGAATATACG. The encoded protein is CASSSAGTSEYT. The whole CDR3 sequence reads CASSSAGTSEYTQYF.

About this clone: Sequencing ends 3 residues short of the CDR3 end; the germline J gene provides the rest. The chain combines TRBV4-1 with TRBJ1-5, with D possibly being TRBD1 (5 bases). This CDR3 has 14 residues. The germline CDR1 and CDR2 sequences are MGHRA and YSYEKL. Trimming removed 4 bases from V and 4 bases from J, with 11 bases in between. Incomplete CDR3 DNA: TGCGCCAGCAGCCCCCGGGGGGGAAATCAGCCC. Translated, it gives CASSPRGGNQP. The full CDR3 protein is CASSPRGGNQPQHF.

Concerning this clone: The read ends 3 residues early relative to the CDR3; the germline J gene fills the gap. This specimen includes other DNA sequences encoding the same CDR3. The V gene is TRBV7-2, the J gene TRBJ2-3, with 7 bases fitting TRBD2. CDR1 is SGHTA, CDR2 FQGNSA, per germline. CDR3 size: 18 residues. J was trimmed by 0 bases and V by 0 bases; bases with no gene match: 9. CDR3 DNA (partial): TGTGCCAGCAGCTTAGCGGCTAGCGGTGGGATCAGCACAGATACG. Translating it yields CASSLAASGGISTDT. The full CDR3 reads CASSLAASGGISTDTQYF.

Of note for this clone: The DNA ends 3 residues before the CDR3 does, and the rest of the CDR3 is filled in from the germline J gene. The V call is TRBV19, the J call TRBJ1-4; tentative D call: TRBD1 (5 bases). The CDR3 contains 13 residues. Germline CDR1 reads LNHDA; CDR2 reads SQIVND (reference sequence). This CDR3 is CASSNRPTKELFF. Partial CDR3 DNA: TGTGCCAGTAGTAACAGGCCAACGAAGGAA.